The 7 T cell receptor beta chains in this list originate from one sample, sequenced in a study of T cells in Graves' hyperthyroidism and ophthalmopathy. The TCR beta CDR3 regions underwent amplification using RNA transcripts as the source. With the HTBI primer set, the TCR CDR3 went through a first round of RT-PCR. One entry per CDR3 protein results from TCRdb running MiXCR on the multiplex PCR reads. This table holds around 350,000 distinct CDR3 sequences, about 15% found once. Sequences were obtained from blood. The receptors originated from a woman aged 25-40 years with Graves' ophthalmopathy.

This clonotype was recorded many times. V and J are TRBV7-2 and TRBJ1-1; a possible D gene is TRBD1 (5 bases). Germline V gives CDR1 SGHTA, CDR2 FQGNSA. This CDR3 is built from 13 residues. V was clipped by 5 bases and J by 1 base, with 8 bases between them. The CDR3 loop is CASSLGQNTEAFF. CDR3 nucleotides: TGTGCCAGCAGCCTCGGACAGAACACTGAAGCTTTCTTT.

The chain links TRBV11-2 to TRBJ2-7, with 8 bases fitting TRBD1. The CDR3 has 16 residues. The V gene's germline CDR1 is SGHAT and CDR2 FQNNGV. V lost 4 bases and J lost 3; bases outside the gene matches: 11. This CDR3 reads CASSSTATGGRYEQYF. The CDR3 bases are TGTGCCAGCAGCTCTACCGCTACAGGGGGTCGCTACGAGCAGTACTTC. Filled out from reference TRBV11-2 and TRBJ2-7, the complete variable domain reads EAGVAQSPRYKIIEKRQSVAFWCNPISGHATLYWYQQILGQGPKLLIQFQNNGVVDDSQLPKDRFSAERLKGVDSTLKIQPAKLEDSAVYLCASSSTATGGRYEQYFGPGTRLTVT.

There are many counts of this clonotype. DNA of the CDR3: TGTGCCAGCAGGCGCGGGACTAGCGGGGGTAGGTACGAGCAGTACTTC. It translates to CASRRGTSGGRYEQYF. V and J are TRBV28 and TRBJ2-7, with TRBD2 identical over 14 bases. CDR3 length equals 16 residues. The ends lost 6 bases at V and 4 bases at J; junction bases unmatched: 8. In germline, CDR1 is MDHEN, CDR2 SYDVKM. The variable domain in full, with the rest retrieved from reference TRBV28 and TRBJ2-7, is DVKVTQSSRYLVKRTGEKVFLECVQDMDHENMFWYRQDPGLGLRLIYFSYDVKMKEKGDIPEGYSVSREKKERFSLILESASTNQTSMYLCASRRGTSGGRYEQYFGPGTRLTVT.

This clonotype was detected many times. The chain recombines TRBV20-1 with TRBJ2-3, with D possibly TRBD2 on 6 matching bases. The CDR3 totals 17 residues. In germline, CDR1 is DFQATT, CDR2 SNEGSKA (reference sequence). Trimming removed 3 bases at V and 0 bases at J, with 19 bases between. This CDR3 reads CSARGGTGEASTDTQYF. The CDR3 nucleotides are TGCAGTGCTAGGGGCGGGACCGGAGAAGCTAGCACAGATACGCAGTATTTT.

This clonotype has at least ten counts. J is TRBJ1-4 and V is TRBV2; D possibly corresponds to TRBD1 (5 bases). V was clipped by 8 bases and J by 4 bases, with 17 bases between them. The length of the CDR3 is 15 residues. Germline lookup yields CDR1 SNHLY and CDR2 FYNNEI. CDR3 sequence: CASLRGTLVNEKLFF. As DNA, the CDR3 is TGTGCCAGCCTTAGAGGGACCCTCGTTAATGAAAAACTGTTTTTT. Full variable domain (rest looked up from reference TRBV2 and TRBJ1-4): EPEVTQTPSHQVTQMGQEVILRCVPISNHLYFYWYRQILGQKVEFLVSFYNNEISEKSEIFDDQFSVERPDGSNFTLKIRSTKLEDSAMYFCASLRGTLVNEKLFFGSGTQLSVL.

Worth noting for this clonotype: Being one base from a much bigger clone, this may be a read error. V usage is TRBV13 and J usage is TRBJ2-1, with 11 bases fitting TRBD2. The CDR3 consists of 20 residues. CDR1 and CDR2 (germline): PRHDT, FYEKMQ (reference sequence). The DNA for the CDR3 is TGTGCCAGCAGCTTCGTGAGGGTTGGCGCTAGCGGGGGGACCCTCAATGAGCGGTTCTTC. The encoded protein is CASSFVRVGASGGTLNERFF.

This clonotype was seen ten or more times. V and J are TRBV28 and TRBJ1-2; 7 bases fit TRBD1. V was pared by 6 bases and J by 8 bases, with 9 bases of the junction left unmatched. Germline values: CDR1 MDHEN, CDR2 SYDVKM. The CDR3 runs to 13 residues. CDR3 sequence reads: CASRLGGVRGYTF. CDR3 DNA: TGTGCCAGCAGGCTAGGGGGCGTGAGGGGCTACACCTTC.